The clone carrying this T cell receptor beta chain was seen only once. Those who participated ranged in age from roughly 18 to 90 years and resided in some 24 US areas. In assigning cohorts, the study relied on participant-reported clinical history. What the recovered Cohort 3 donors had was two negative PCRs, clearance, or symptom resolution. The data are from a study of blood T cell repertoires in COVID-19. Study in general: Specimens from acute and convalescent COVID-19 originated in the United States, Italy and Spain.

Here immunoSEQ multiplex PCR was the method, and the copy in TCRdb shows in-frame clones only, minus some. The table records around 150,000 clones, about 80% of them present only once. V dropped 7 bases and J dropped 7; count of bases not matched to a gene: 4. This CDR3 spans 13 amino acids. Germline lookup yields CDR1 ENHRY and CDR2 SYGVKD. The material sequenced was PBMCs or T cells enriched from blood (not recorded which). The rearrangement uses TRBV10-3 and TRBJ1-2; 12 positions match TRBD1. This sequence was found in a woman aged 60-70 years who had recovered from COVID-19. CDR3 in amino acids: CAIKGQGAFGYTF. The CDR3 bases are TGTGCCATCAAGGGACAGGGGGCTTTTGGCTACACCTTC.